The entry that follows covers one TCR beta chain sequence. The antigen remains unidentified. The data originate from a study of shared clonotypes between healthy human individuals. The study's findings and limits: The sampled material consisted only of blood, and tissue repertoires are likely to differ. Inspection by rarefaction showed sorted-subset sequencing to be incomplete despite large depth.

TCRdb's copy holds only in-frame clones and misses some; the assay was immunoSEQ multiplex PCR. The table records about a million clones, around 74% of them present only once. Per the germline V gene, CDR1 is MNHNY and CDR2 is SVGAGI (reference sequence). V was clipped by 0 bases and J by 3 bases, with 11 bases between them. The CDR3 has 15 residues. The origin of this receptor is a young man in good health. The chain combines TRBV6-6 with TRBJ2-5; D uncertain. The specimen sequenced was memory CD4+ T cells sorted from blood. Subset meaning: CD45RA-negative fraction. The CDR3 region is CASSYSTGLEETQYF. Here the CDR3 DNA reads TGTGCCAGCAGTTACTCGACCGGGTTAGAAGAGACCCAGTACTTC.